Listed below are T cell receptor beta chains from one sample, sequenced in a study of blood T cell repertoires in COVID-19. Profiling relied on immunoSEQ multiplex PCR, and the TCRdb table lists in-frame clones only, not all of them. The data contain over 200,000 clones, approximately 84% of them singletons. The sample comprised peripheral blood. The source is a man aged 45 to 65 with active or convalescent COVID-19. CDR3s include the opening cysteine and the closing phenylalanine or tryptophan. Each record gives: V gene, clone size, D gene, J gene, CDR3 DNA, CDR3 protein. A D gene is named only where the DNA matches it firmly. Only some rows state a clone size, as once, few, many or a class for expanded clones.

TRBV27	-	TRBD1	TRBJ1-1	TGTGCCACCGGGACAGATGCCGGCACTGAAGCTTTCTTT	CATGTDAGTEAFF
TRBV7-3	-	-	TRBJ1-1	TGTGCCAGCAGCCCCGCCTTGGGGGGGCGCACTGAAGCTTTCTTT	CASSPALGGRTEAFF
TRBV4-1	-	TRBD2	TRBJ2-1	TGCGCCAGCAGCCAAGTCACAAGCGGGGGGGTCAATGAGCAGTTCTTC	CASSQVTSGGVNEQFF
TRBV28	once	-	TRBJ1-3	TGTGCCAGCAGTTTATTCACCTCGGCGGCTGGAAACACCATATATTTT	CASSLFTSAAGNTIYF
TRBV4-1	-	-	TRBJ1-3	TGCGCCAGCAGCCAAGACCAGGCCTCTGGAAACACCATATATTTT	CASSQDQASGNTIYF
TRBV11-3	-	TRBD2	TRBJ2-2	TGTGCCAGCAGCTTGGTGCTAGCGGGGGGGCCGGTCACCGGGGAGCTGTTTTTT	CASSLVLAGGPVTGELFF
TRBV7-8	-	-	TRBJ1-3	TGTGCCAGCAGCTTAGTGGTCCTGACCCACACTGAGGACACCATATATTTT	CASSLVVLTHTEDTIYF
TRBV30	few	-	TRBJ2-1	TGTGCCTTTATAAGACAGAGCTCCTACAATGAGCAGTTCTTC	CAFIRQSSYNEQFF
TRBV4-2	-	TRBD2	TRBJ2-7	TGTGCCAGCAGCCAAGGAGATAGCGGGGTACCCTACGAGCAGTACTTC	CASSQGDSGVPYEQYF
TRBV30	-	-	TRBJ1-1	TGTGCCTGGAGTAAGGGGACTAACACTGAAGCTTTCTTT	CAWSKGTNTEAFF
TRBV5-5	once	-	TRBJ2-7	TGTGCCAGCAGCCGGGGACTGAAGAGCTCCTACGAGCAGTACTTC	CASSRGLKSSYEQYF
TRBV3-1/TRBV3-2	-	-	TRBJ2-1	TGTGCCAGCAGCTTTGGACATTCCTACAATGAGCAGTTCTTC	CASSFGHSYNEQFF
TRBV2	-	TRBD1	TRBJ2-7	TGTGCCAGCATAATGACCGAGGACAGGGTCAACGAGCAGTACTTC	CASIMTEDRVNEQYF
TRBV3-1/TRBV3-2	-	TRBD1	TRBJ2-7	TGTGCCAGCAGCCAAGATATGCAGGGGGCGGGCGAGCAGTACTTC	CASSQDMQGAGEQYF
TRBV10-2	-	TRBD2	TRBJ2-1	TGCGCCAGCAGTGACACCTTAGCGGGGGCCCTCTCCTACAATGAGCAGTTCTTC	CASSDTLAGALSYNEQFF
TRBV7-3	many	-	TRBJ1-1	TGTGCCAGCAGCTTATCCCCAGACAGGAACACTGAAGCTTTCTTT	CASSLSPDRNTEAFF
TRBV14	-	-	TRBJ2-3	TGTGCCAGCAGCCCCCCCCTATTGACAGATACGCAGTATTTT	CASSPPLLTDTQYF
TRBV19	-	-	TRBJ2-1	TGTGCCAGTAGTATAGTTGGTGGGCGACAGTGGAATGAGCAGTTCTTC	CASSIVGGRQWNEQFF
TRBV28	-	TRBD1	TRBJ2-3	TGTGCCAGCAGTTTGGGACAGGGGGAACCAGATACGCAGTATTTT	CASSLGQGEPDTQYF
TRBV19	-	TRBD1	TRBJ2-3	TGTGCCAGTAGTACATTGGACAGGGGGCAGGATACGCAGTATTTT	CASSTLDRGQDTQYF
TRBV30	few	-	TRBJ1-5	TGTGCCCTCGAGTCGGGGAGCAATCAGCCCCAGCATTTT	CALESGSNQPQHF
TRBV9	-	-	TRBJ1-2	TGTGCCAGCAGCGTAGCGGGGGATGGCTATGGCTACACCTTC	CASSVAGDGYGYTF
TRBV6-1	-	TRBD1	TRBJ1-2	TGTGCCAGCAGTGAGGGGAGGACAGGTCCCTATGGCTACACCTTC	CASSEGRTGPYGYTF
TRBV3-1/TRBV3-2	-	TRBD1	TRBJ1-4	TGTGCCAGCAGCCAACTTGGGCCGGGACAGGGTAATGAAAAACTGTTTTTT	CASSQLGPGQGNEKLFF
TRBV3-1/TRBV3-2	-	TRBD2	TRBJ2-6	TGTGCCAGCAGCCCCCGAGGGTTAGCGGGGGGGCTTGGGGCCAACGTCCTGACTTTC	CASSPRGLAGGLGANVLTF
TRBV6-5	-	TRBD1	TRBJ2-7	TGTGCCACGGACAGGCGCCCTAGCCCCTACGAGCAGTACTTC	CATDRRPSPYEQYF
TRBV7-2	-	-	TRBJ1-2	TGTGCCAGCAGCTTTGGAACAGGGACGACCTATGGCTACACCTTC	CASSFGTGTTYGYTF
TRBV19	few	-	TRBJ1-2	TGTGCCAGTAGTTGGGTGCAGGGTCCCGTAGCCTTC	CASSWVQGPVAF
TRBV4-2	-	TRBD1	TRBJ1-3	TGTGCCAGCAGCCATCCAGGGGGCGCGAGTGGAAACACCATATATTTT	CASSHPGGASGNTIYF
TRBV5-4	-	TRBD2	TRBJ2-5	TGTGCCAGCAGCCTCGGGGCTAGCGGGGGGCAAGAGACCCAGTACTTC	CASSLGASGGQETQYF
TRBV5-1	many	TRBD1	TRBJ1-3	TGCGCCAGCAGCTTGCACGACAGGGGATTAGGAAACACCATATATTTT	CASSLHDRGLGNTIYF
TRBV12-3/TRBV12-4	once	-	TRBJ1-5	TGTGCCAGCAGTTTGAGCAGCAATCAGCCCCAGCATTTT	CASSLSSNQPQHF
TRBV6-5	-	-	TRBJ1-3	TGTGCCAGCAGTTACTCTTCCGGGACACGGGGAAACACCATATATTTT	CASSYSSGTRGNTIYF
TRBV15	few	-	TRBJ1-2	TGTGCCACCAGCAGAGATCTAGGGGACTATGGCTACACCTTC	CATSRDLGDYGYTF
TRBV5-4	-	-	TRBJ2-7	TGTGCCAGCAGCCCCCCCGGAGGGCCCCACGAGCAGTACTTC	CASSPPGGPHEQYF
TRBV6-5	-	-	TRBJ1-1	TGTGCCAGCAGCGGATTCGGGGGTTCTGAAGCTTTCTTT	CASSGFGGSEAFF
TRBV3-1/TRBV3-2	-	-	TRBJ2-3	TGTGCCAGCAGCAACGGGCGGGGCACAGATACGCAGTATTTT	CASSNGRGTDTQYF
TRBV4-1	-	TRBD1	TRBJ2-5	TGCGCCAGCAGCCACGGACAGGGGGGGGAGACCCAGTACTTC	CASSHGQGGETQYF
TRBV7-6	-	TRBD1	TRBJ1-6	TGTGCCAGCAGCCAGACAGGGGTGGATTCACCCCTCCACTTT	CASSQTGVDSPLHF